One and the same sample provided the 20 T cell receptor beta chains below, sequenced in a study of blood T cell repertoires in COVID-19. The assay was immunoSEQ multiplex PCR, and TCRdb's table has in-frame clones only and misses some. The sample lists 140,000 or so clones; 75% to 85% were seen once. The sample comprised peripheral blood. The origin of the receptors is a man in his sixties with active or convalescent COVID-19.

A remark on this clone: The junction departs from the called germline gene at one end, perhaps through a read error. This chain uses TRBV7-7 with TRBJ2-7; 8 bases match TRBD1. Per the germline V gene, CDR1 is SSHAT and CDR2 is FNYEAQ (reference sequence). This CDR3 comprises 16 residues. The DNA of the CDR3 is TGTGCTAGCAGCTTAGGTGGTCCAGGGGGCGGTTACGAGCAGTACTTC. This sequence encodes CASSLGGPGGGYEQYF. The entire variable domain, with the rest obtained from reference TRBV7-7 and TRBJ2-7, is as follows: GAGVSQSPRYKVTKRGQDVTLRCDPISSHATLYWYQQALGQGPEFLTYFNYEAQPDKSGLPSDRFSAERPEGSISTLTIQRTEQRDSAMYRCASSLGGPGGGYEQYFGPGTRLTVT.

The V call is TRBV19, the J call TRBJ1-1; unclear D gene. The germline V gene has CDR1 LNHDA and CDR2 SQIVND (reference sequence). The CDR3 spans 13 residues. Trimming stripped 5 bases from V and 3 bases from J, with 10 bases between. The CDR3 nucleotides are TGTGCCAGTAGTCTCCTCGGAGACACTGAAGCTTTCTTT. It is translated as CASSLLGDTEAFF.

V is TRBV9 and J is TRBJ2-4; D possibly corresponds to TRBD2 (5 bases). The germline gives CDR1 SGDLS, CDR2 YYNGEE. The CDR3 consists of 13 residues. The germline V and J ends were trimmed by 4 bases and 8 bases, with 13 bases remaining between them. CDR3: CASSPGVSDIQYF. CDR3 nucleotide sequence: TGTGCCAGCAGCCCCGGGGTCTCTGACATTCAGTACTTC. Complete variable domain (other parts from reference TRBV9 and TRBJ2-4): DSGVTQTPKHLITATGQRVTLRCSPRSGDLSVYWYQQSLDQGLQFLIQYYNGEERAKGNILERFSAQQFPDLHSELNLSSLELGDSALYFCASSPGVSDIQYFGAGTRLSVL.

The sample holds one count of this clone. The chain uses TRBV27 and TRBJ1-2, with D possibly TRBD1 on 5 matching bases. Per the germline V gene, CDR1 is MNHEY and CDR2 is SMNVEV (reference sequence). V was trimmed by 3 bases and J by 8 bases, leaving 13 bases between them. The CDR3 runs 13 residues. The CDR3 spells CASSLTAGRGYTF. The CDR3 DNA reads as TGTGCCAGCAGTTTGACAGCCGGCAGGGGCTACACCTTC.

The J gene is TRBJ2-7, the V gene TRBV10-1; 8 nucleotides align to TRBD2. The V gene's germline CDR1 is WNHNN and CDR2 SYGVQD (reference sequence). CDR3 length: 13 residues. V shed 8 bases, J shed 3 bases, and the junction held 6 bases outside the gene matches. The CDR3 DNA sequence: TGCGCCAGCTCCGGGACTAGATTCTACGAGCAGTACTTC. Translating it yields CASSGTRFYEQYF.

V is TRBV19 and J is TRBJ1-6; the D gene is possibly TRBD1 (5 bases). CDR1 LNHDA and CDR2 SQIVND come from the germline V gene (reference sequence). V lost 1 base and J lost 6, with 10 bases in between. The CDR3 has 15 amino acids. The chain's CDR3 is CASSIGKQVNSPLHF. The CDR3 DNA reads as TGTGCCAGTAGTATAGGAAAACAGGTTAATTCACCCCTCCACTTT.

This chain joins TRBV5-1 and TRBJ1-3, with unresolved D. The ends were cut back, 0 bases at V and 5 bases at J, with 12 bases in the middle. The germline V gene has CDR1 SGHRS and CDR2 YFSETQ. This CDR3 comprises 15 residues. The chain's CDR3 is CASSLGLPPRNTIYF. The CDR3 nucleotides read TGCGCCAGCAGCTTGGGACTGCCCCCTCGAAACACCATATATTTT.

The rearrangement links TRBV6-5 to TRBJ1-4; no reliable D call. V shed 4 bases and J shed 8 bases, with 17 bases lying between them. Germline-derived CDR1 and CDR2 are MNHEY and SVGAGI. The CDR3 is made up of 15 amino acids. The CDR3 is CASSSLNGFLEKLFF. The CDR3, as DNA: TGTGCCAGCAGTTCCCTGAACGGGTTTCTCGAAAAACTGTTTTTT.

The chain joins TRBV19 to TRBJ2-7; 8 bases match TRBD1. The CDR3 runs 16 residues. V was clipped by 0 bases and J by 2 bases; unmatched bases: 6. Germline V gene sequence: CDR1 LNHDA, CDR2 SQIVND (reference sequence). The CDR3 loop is CASSIDWGTGPYEQYF. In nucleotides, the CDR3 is TGTGCCAGTAGTATAGATTGGGGGACAGGACCCTACGAGCAGTACTTC. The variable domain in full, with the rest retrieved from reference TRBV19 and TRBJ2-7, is DGGITQSPKYLFRKEGQNVTLSCEQNLNHDAMYWYRQDPGQGLRLIYYSQIVNDFQKGDIAEGYSVSREKKESFPLTVTSAQKNPTAFYLCASSIDWGTGPYEQYFGPGTRLTVT.

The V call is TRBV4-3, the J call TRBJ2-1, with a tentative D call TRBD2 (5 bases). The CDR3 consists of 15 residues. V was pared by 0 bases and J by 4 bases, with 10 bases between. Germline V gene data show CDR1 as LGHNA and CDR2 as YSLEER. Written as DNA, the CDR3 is TGCGCCAGCAGCCAAGATATCGACTATTACAATGAGCAGTTCTTC. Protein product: CASSQDIDYYNEQFF.

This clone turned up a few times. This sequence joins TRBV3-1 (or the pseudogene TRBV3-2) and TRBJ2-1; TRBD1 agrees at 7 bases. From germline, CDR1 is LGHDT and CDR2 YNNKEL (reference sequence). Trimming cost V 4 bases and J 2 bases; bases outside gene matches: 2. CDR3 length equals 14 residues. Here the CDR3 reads CASSRQGPYNEQFF. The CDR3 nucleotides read TGTGCCAGCAGCCGACAGGGACCCTACAATGAGCAGTTCTTC.

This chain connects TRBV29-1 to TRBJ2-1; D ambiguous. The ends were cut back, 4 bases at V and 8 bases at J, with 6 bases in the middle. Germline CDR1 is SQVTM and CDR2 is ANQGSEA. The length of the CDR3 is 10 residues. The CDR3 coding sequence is TGCAGCGTTGGAAGAGATGAGCAGTTCTTC. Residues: CSVGRDEQFF.

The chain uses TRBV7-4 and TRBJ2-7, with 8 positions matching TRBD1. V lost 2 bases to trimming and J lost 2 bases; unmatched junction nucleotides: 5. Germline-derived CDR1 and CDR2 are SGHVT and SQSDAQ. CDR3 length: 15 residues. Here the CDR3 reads CASSLRTGRPYEQYF. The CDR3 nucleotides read TGTGCCAGCAGCTTAAGGACAGGGCGCCCCTACGAGCAGTACTTC.

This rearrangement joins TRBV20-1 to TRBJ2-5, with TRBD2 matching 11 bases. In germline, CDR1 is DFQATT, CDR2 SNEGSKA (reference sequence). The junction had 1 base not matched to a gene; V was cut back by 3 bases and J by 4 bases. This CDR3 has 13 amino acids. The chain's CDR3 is CSASSGRGETQYF. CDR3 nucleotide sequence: TGCAGTGCTAGTAGCGGGAGGGGAGAGACCCAGTACTTC.

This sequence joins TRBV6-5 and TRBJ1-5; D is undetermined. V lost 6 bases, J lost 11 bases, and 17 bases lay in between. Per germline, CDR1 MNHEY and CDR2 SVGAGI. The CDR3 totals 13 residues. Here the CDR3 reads CASSPGYIGTQHF. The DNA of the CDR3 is TGTGCCAGCAGCCCGGGGTATATAGGGACCCAGCATTTT.

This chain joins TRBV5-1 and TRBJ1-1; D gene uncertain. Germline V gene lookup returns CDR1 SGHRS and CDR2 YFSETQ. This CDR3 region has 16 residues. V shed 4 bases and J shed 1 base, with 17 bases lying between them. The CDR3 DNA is TGCGCCAGCAGCCGCATTAGTGCAAGAACGAACACTGAAGCTTTCTTT. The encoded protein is CASSRISARTNTEAFF.

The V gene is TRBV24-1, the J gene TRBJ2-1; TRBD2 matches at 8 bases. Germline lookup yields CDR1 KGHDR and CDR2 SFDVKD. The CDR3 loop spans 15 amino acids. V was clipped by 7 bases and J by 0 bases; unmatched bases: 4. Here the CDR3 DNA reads TGTGCCACCAGCCGGGGGGGGGCCTCCTACAATGAGCAGTTCTTC. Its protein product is CATSRGGASYNEQFF.

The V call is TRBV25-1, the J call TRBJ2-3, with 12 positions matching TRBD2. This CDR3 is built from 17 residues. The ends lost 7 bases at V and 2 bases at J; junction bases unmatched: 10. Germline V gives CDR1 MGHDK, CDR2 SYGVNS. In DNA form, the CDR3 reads TGTGCCAGCACGGGGACCACTAGCGGGAGGTACACAGATACGCAGTATTTT. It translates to CASTGTTSGRYTDTQYF. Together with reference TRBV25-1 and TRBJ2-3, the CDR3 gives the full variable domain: EADIYQTPRYLVIGTGKKITLECSQTMGHDKMYWYQQDPGMELHLIHYSYGVNSTEKGDLSSESTVSRIRTEHFPLTLESARPSHTSQYLCASTGTTSGRYTDTQYFGPGTRLTVL.

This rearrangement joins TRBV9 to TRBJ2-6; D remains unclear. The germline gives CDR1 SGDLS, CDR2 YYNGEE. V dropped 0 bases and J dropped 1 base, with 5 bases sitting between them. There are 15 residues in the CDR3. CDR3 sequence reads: CASSVVLSGANVLTF. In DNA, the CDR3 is TGTGCCAGCAGCGTAGTCCTATCTGGGGCCAACGTCCTGACTTTC. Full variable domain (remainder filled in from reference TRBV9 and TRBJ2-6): DSGVTQTPKHLITATGQRVTLRCSPRSGDLSVYWYQQSLDQGLQFLIQYYNGEERAKGNILERFSAQQFPDLHSELNLSSLELGDSALYFCASSVVLSGANVLTFGAGSRLTVL.

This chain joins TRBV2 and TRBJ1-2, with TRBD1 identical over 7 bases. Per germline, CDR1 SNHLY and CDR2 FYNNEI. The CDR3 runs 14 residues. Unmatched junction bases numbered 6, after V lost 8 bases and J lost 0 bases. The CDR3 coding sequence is TGTGCCAGCGACAGACAGGGAACTAACTATGGCTACACCTTC. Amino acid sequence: CASDRQGTNYGYTF.